These 5 T cell receptor beta chains originate from one sample sequenced in a study of cytomegalovirus exposure and HLA in healthy donors. It was with 60 Vbeta and 13 Jbeta primers that the PCR ran. This table comes from immunoSEQ multiplex PCR, and its TCRdb copy is limited to in-frame clones, with some not included. This table has some 140,000 clones, around 72% appearing once. The sequenced material came from PBMCs. These receptors all stem from a man in his fifties or sixties in good health and CMV-seropositive.

This chain connects TRBV6-6 to TRBJ2-3; D is unresolved. Germline CDR1 is MNHNY and CDR2 is SVGAGI (reference sequence). The CDR3 loop spans 11 amino acids. V lost 9 bases to trimming and J lost 5 bases, with 9 bases between them. The CDR3, as DNA: TGTGCCAGTAGGAGAGGAGATACGCAGTATTTT. Amino acid sequence: CASRRGDTQYF.

A word on this clone: The same CDR3 is also encoded by other DNA sequences in this sample. The rearrangement links TRBV2 to TRBJ2-2; 7 positions match TRBD1. V lost 6 bases to trimming and J lost 1 base; unmatched junction nucleotides: 5. The germline CDR1 and CDR2 sequences are SNHLY and FYNNEI. This CDR3 is 15 amino acids long. The CDR3 nucleotides are TGTGCCAGCAGCCGACAGGGTCAGAACACCGGGGAGCTGTTTTTT. This translates into CASSRQGQNTGELFF. Looking up the rest from reference TRBV2 and TRBJ2-2 gives the full variable domain: EPEVTQTPSHQVTQMGQEVILRCVPISNHLYFYWYRQILGQKVEFLVSFYNNEISEKSEIFDDQFSVERPDGSNFTLKIRSTKLEDSAMYFCASSRQGQNTGELFFGEGSRLTVL.

The J gene is TRBJ2-4, the V gene TRBV10-3, with D uncertain. V gave up 3 bases and J gave up 6 bases, with 12 bases separating them. The length of the CDR3 is 14 residues. CDR1 is ENHRY and CDR2 is SYGVKD in the germline V gene. CDR3 sequence: CAISDMNYGNIQYF. In DNA, the CDR3 is TGTGCCATCAGTGATATGAATTACGGAAACATTCAGTACTTC.

The chain links TRBV28 to TRBJ1-1; 7 nucleotides agree with TRBD1. CDR1 and CDR2 from the germline V gene are MDHEN and SYDVKM. The V segment lost 4 bases and the J segment 0 bases; nucleotides outside the gene matches: 2. The CDR3 length is 14 residues. This CDR3 reads CASSWTGLNTEAFF. The CDR3 bases are TGTGCCAGCAGTTGGACAGGACTGAACACTGAAGCTTTCTTT.

This clone has a handful of counts. The chain is built from TRBV6-8 and TRBJ1-5, with TRBD1 matching 7 bases. Germline CDR1 is MNHGY and CDR2 is SAAAGT. There are 16 residues in the CDR3. V was pared by 6 bases and J by 1 base, with 9 bases of the junction left unmatched. The CDR3 spells CASSPSDRDSNQPQHF. CDR3 DNA: TGTGCCAGCAGCCCTAGTGACAGGGACAGCAATCAGCCCCAGCATTTT.